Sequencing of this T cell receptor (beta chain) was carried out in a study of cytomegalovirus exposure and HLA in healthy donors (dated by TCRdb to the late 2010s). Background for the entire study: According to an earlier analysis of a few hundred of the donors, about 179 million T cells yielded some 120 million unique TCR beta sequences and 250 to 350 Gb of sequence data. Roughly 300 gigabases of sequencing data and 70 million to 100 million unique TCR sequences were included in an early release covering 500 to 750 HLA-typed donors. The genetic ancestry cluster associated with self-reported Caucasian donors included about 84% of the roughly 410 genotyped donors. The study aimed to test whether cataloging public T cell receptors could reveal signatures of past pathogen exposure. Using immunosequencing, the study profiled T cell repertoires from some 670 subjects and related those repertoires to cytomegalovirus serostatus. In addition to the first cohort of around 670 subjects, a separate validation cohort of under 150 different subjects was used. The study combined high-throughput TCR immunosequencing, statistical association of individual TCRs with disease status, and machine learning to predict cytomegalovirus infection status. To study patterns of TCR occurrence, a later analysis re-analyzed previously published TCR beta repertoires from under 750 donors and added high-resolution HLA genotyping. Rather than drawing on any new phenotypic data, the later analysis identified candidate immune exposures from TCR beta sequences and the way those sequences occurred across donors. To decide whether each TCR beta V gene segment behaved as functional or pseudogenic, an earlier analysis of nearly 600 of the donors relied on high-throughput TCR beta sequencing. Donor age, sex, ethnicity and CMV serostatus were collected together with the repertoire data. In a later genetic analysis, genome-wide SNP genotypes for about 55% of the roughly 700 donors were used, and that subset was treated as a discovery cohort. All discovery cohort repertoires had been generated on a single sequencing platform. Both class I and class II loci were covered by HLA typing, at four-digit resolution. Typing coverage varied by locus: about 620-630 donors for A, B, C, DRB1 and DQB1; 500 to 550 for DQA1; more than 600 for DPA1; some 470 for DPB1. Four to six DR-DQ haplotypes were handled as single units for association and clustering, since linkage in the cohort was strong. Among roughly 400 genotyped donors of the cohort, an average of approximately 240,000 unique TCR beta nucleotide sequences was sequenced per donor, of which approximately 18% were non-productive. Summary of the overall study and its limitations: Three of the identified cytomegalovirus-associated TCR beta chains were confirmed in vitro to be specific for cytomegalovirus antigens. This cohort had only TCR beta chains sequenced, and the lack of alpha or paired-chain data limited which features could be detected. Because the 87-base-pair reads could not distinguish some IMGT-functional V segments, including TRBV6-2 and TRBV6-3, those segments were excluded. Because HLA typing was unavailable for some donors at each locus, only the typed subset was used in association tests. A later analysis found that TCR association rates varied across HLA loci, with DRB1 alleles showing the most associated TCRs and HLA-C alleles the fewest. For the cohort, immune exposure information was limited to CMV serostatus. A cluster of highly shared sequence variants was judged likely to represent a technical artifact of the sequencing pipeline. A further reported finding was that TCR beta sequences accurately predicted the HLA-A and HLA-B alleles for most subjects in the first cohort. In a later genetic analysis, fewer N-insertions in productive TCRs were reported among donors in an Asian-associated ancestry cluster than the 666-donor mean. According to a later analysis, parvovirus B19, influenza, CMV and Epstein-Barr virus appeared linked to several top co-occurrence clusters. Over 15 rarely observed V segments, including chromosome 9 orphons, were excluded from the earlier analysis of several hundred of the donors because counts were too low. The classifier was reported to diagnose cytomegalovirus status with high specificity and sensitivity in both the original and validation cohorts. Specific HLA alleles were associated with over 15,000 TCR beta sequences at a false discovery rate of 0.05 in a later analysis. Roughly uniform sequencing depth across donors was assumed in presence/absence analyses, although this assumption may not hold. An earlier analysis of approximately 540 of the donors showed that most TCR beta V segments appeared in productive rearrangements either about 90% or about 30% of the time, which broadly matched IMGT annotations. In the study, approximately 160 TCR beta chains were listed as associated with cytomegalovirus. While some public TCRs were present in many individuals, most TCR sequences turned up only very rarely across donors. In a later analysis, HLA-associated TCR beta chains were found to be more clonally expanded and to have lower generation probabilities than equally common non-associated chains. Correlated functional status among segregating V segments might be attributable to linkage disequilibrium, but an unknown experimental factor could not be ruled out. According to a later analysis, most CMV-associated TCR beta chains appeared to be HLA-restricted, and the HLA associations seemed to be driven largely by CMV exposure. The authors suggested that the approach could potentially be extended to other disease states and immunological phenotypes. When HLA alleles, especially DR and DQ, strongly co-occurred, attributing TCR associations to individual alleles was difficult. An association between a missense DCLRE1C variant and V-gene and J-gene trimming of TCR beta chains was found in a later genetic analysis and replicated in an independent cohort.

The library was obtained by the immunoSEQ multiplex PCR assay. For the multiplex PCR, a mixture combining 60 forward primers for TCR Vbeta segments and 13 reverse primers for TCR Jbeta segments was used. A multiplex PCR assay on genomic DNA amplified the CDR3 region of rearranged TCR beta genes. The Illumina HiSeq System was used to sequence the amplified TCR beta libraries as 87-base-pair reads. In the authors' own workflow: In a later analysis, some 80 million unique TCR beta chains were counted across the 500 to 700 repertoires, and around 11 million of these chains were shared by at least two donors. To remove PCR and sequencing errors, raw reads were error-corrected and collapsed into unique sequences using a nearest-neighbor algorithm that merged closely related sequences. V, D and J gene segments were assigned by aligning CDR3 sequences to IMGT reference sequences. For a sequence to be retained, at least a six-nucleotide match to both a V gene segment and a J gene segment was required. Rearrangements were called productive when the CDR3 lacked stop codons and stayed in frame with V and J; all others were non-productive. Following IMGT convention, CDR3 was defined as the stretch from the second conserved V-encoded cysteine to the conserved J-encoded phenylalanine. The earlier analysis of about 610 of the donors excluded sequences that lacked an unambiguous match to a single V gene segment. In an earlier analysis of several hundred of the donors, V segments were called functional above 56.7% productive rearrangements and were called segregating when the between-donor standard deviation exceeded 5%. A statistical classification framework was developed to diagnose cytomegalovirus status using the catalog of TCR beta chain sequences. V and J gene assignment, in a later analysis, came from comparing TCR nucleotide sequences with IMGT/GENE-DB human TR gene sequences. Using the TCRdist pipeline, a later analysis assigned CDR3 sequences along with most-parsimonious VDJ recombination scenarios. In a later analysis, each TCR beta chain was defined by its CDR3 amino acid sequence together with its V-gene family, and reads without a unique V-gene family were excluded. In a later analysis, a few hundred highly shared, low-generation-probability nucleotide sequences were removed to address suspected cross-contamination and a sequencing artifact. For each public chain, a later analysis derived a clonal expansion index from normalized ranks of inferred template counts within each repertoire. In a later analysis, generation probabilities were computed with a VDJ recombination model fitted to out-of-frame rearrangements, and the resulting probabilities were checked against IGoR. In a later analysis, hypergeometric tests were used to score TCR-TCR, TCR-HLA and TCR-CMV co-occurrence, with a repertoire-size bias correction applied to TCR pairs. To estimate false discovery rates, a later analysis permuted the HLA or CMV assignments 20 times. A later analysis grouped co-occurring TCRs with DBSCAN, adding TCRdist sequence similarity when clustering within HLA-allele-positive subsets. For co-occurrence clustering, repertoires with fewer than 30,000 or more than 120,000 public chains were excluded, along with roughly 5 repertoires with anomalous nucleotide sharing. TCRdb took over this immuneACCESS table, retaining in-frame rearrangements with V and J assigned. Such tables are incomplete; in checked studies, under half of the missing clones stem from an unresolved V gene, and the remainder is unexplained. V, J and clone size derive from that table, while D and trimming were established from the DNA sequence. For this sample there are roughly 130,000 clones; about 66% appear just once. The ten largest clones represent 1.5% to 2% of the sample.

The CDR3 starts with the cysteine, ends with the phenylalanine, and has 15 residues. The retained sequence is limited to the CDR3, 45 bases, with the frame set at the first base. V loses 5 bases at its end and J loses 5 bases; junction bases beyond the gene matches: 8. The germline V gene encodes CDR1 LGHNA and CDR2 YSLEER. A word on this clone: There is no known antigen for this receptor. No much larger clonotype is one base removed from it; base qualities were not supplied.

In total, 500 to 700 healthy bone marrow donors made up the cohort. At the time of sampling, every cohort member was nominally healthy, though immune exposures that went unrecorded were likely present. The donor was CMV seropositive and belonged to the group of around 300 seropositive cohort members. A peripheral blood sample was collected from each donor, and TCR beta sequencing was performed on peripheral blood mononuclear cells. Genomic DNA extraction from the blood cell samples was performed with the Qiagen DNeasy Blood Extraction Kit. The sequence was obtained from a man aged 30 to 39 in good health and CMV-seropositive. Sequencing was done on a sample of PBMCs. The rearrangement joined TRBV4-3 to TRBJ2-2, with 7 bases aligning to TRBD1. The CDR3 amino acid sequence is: CASSTHRGPTGELFF. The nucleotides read TGCGCCAGCAGCACTCACAGGGGTCCAACCGGGGAGCTGTTTTTT.